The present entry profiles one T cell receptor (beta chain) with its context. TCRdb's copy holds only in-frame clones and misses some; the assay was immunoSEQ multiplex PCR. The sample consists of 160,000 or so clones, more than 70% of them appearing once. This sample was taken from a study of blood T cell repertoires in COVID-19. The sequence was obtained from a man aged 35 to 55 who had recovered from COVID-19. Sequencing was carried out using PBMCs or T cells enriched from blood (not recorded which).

Here the CDR3 DNA reads TGTGCCAGCAGCCCGGGACAGAGACGAGACACCGGGGAGCTGTTTTTT. Its translation: CASSPGQRRDTGELFF. This rearrangement joins TRBV5-4 to TRBJ2-2, with 7 positions matching TRBD1. V gave up 4 bases and J gave up 3 bases; unmatched junction bases: 9. Germline CDR1 SGHNT, CDR2 YYREEE (reference sequence). This CDR3 has 16 residues.